The 17 T cell receptor beta chains below were found in one sample sequenced in a study of blood T cell repertoires in COVID-19. The protocol was immunoSEQ multiplex PCR, while the TCRdb copy is restricted to in-frame clones and leaves out a portion. The table records some 300,000 clones, 75% to 90% of them present only once. The specimen was PBMCs or T cells enriched from blood (not recorded which). The receptor source for this set is a woman aged 40 to 49 who had recovered from COVID-19.

The V and J genes are TRBV28 and TRBJ1-4; 7 bases match TRBD1. V dropped 6 bases and J dropped 6; count of bases not matched to a gene: 7. The CDR3 totals 14 residues. CDR1 and CDR2 from the germline V gene are MDHEN and SYDVKM. CDR3 coding DNA: TGTGCCAGCAGGGTCGGACAGGAGGATGAAAAACTGTTTTTT. Residues: CASRVGQEDEKLFF.

This chain connects TRBV19 to TRBJ1-4; TRBD1 is a possible D gene (5 bases). The CDR3 is made up of 13 amino acids. Germline V gene sequence: CDR1 LNHDA, CDR2 SQIVND (reference sequence). V was trimmed by 7 bases and J by 7 bases, leaving 13 bases between them. Written as DNA, the CDR3 is TGTGCCAGTAAGGGCAGGGTTACTGAAAAACTGTTTTTT. Amino acids: CASKGRVTEKLFF.

The chain couples TRBV7-8 to TRBJ2-7, with TRBD2 matching 9 bases. The CDR3 loop spans 15 amino acids. After removal of 9 bases from V and 5 bases from J, the junction contained 14 bases not matched to a gene. Germline V gene sequence: CDR1 SGHVS, CDR2 FQNEAQ. The CDR3 DNA reads as TGTGCCAGTTATTCGGGGCGGGAGGGTTACGACGAGCAGTACTTC. The encoded protein is CASYSGREGYDEQYF. Drawing the rest from reference TRBV7-8 and TRBJ2-7, the complete variable domain is GAGVSQSPRYKVAKRGQDVALRCDPISGHVSLFWYQQALGQGPEFLTYFQNEAQLDKSGLPSDRFFAERPEGSVSTLKIQRTQQEDSAVYLCASYSGREGYDEQYFGPGTRLTVT.

The V and J genes are TRBV7-3 and TRBJ2-7, with unresolved D. V gave up 0 bases and J gave up 6 bases, with 9 bases separating them. CDR1 SGHTA and CDR2 FQGTGA come from the germline V gene. The length of the CDR3 is 13 residues. This CDR3 is CASSLTRSSEQYF. In DNA, the CDR3 is TGTGCCAGCAGCTTAACTAGGAGTTCCGAGCAGTACTTC.

This clone appeared a single time. The CDR3 region has the DNA TGTGCCAGCTGGGGCCAGTCCGGGGAGCTGTTTTTT. As protein: CASWGQSGELFF. The rearrangement links TRBV21-1 to TRBJ2-2; TRBD1 reflects the table's D call only, with no check against the DNA. TRBV21-1 is tagged as a pseudogene. The CDR3 runs 12 residues.

This clone appeared once. V and J are TRBV27 and TRBJ2-7, with 8 nucleotides matching TRBD2. The length of the CDR3 is 13 residues. Germline V gene sequence: CDR1 MNHEY, CDR2 SMNVEV (reference sequence). The ends lost 5 bases at V and 2 bases at J; junction bases unmatched: 2. The CDR3 region is CASSTGLAYEQYF. The CDR3 DNA is TGTGCCAGCAGTACGGGACTAGCCTACGAGCAGTACTTC.

The chain has TRBV3-1 (or the pseudogene TRBV3-2) and TRBJ2-7, with TRBD2 identical over 8 bases. The CDR3 totals 18 residues. The V gene's germline CDR1 is LGHDT and CDR2 YNNKEL (reference sequence). Losses at the gene ends were 0 bases for V and 5 bases for J; bases not matched to a gene: 15. Here the CDR3 DNA reads TGTGCCAGCAGCCAAGATCTCGGGGCCAGCGGGAGCAGGAACGAGCAGTACTTC. Amino acids: CASSQDLGASGSRNEQYF.

The chain joins TRBV30 to TRBJ1-2; TRBD1 might be the D (6 bases). Deletions cut 3 bases from V and 5 bases from J, with 13 bases between. CDR1 and CDR2 from the germline V gene are GTSNPN and SVGIG (reference sequence). The CDR3 is 13 amino acids. The CDR3 here is CAWSVDRQYGYTF. The CDR3 coding sequence is TGTGCCTGGAGCGTTGACAGGCAATATGGCTACACCTTC.

The CDR3 protein is CASSHQSGSTDTQYF. The CDR3 DNA sequence: TGTGCCAGCAGCCACCAGAGCGGTAGCACAGATACGCAGTATTTT. The chain links TRBV5-8 to TRBJ2-3; possibly TRBD2 for D (5 bases). The CDR3 is made up of 15 amino acids. V lost 4 bases, J lost 0 bases, and 12 bases lay in between. Germline values: CDR1 SGHTS, CDR2 YDEGEE.

This clone has a single count. The chain couples TRBV7-2 to TRBJ2-2; 8 bases match TRBD2. The CDR3 runs 15 residues. V lost 5 bases, J lost 1 base, and 3 bases stayed unmatched. The V gene's germline CDR1 is SGHTA and CDR2 FQGNSA. CDR3 in DNA: TGTGCCAGCAGCCCCACTAGCGGGAACACCGGGGAGCTGTTTTTT. Its protein product is CASSPTSGNTGELFF.

This sequence joins TRBV4-1 and TRBJ2-7; 9 bases are shared with TRBD1. Per germline, CDR1 MGHRA and CDR2 YSYEKL. This CDR3 has 15 residues. Germline trimming cut 1 base from V and 3 bases from J; bases unmatched to any gene: 4. CDR3 amino acids: CASSQAGTGHYEQYF. CDR3 coding DNA: TGCGCCAGCAGCCAAGCCGGGACAGGGCACTACGAGCAGTACTTC.

This clone showed up just once. The chain has TRBV27 and TRBJ1-2; no firm D call. V was clipped by 4 bases and J by 2 bases, with 11 bases between them. CDR1 is MNHEY, CDR2 SMNVEV, per germline (reference sequence). The CDR3 extends over 14 amino acids. The CDR3 nucleotides are TGTGCCAGCAGTTCAACCAACACCAACTATGGCTACACCTTC. Amino acid sequence: CASSSTNTNYGYTF.

V gene TRBV10-3 combines with J gene TRBJ2-3; D gene uncertain. CDR1 is ENHRY and CDR2 is SYGVKD in the germline V gene. The V gene lost 6 bases and the J gene lost 5 bases, with 6 bases spanning the gap. This CDR3 is built from 11 residues. The CDR3 DNA reads TGTGCCATCAGGACTGTAGATACGCAGTATTTT. It encodes CAIRTVDTQYF.

This chain links TRBV19 with TRBJ2-5, with 13 bases matching TRBD2. J lost 5 bases, V lost 5 bases, and 5 bases had no gene match. Germline V gene lookup returns CDR1 LNHDA and CDR2 SQIVND (reference sequence). The CDR3 is 15 amino acids. The CDR3 is CASSSTSGRVETQYF. The CDR3, as DNA: TGTGCCAGTAGTTCAACTAGCGGGAGGGTGGAGACCCAGTACTTC.

The chain couples TRBV7-8 to TRBJ2-7; 8 bases align to TRBD1. With V trimmed by 5 bases and J by 6 bases, 3 bases remained unmatched. The CDR3 consists of 12 residues. CDR1 and CDR2 (germline): SGHVS, FQNEAQ. The CDR3 loop is CASSPDRGEQYF. For the CDR3, the DNA is TGTGCCAGCAGCCCCGACAGGGGCGAGCAGTACTTC.

The chain recombines TRBV5-1 with TRBJ2-1, with D possibly TRBD2 on 5 matching bases. The V gene's germline CDR1 is SGHRS and CDR2 YFSETQ. The CDR3 extends over 16 amino acids. Trimming pared 2 bases from V and 0 bases from J, leaving 12 bases between. Written as DNA, the CDR3 is TGCGCCAGCAGCTTTAGTGGGAGCAACTCCTACAATGAGCAGTTCTTC. Protein sequence: CASSFSGSNSYNEQFF.

The rearrangement links TRBV7-9 to TRBJ1-2; D unresolved. There are 14 residues in the CDR3. Germline CDR1 reads SEHNR; CDR2 reads FQNEAQ (reference sequence). V gave up 4 bases and J gave up 4 bases, with 13 bases separating them. CDR3 amino acids: CASSSEEGFYGYTF. CDR3 bases: TGTGCCAGCAGCTCTGAGGAGGGTTTCTATGGCTACACCTTC. Based on the CDR3 plus reference TRBV7-9 and TRBJ1-2, the full variable domain is DTGVSQNPRHKITKRGQNVTFRCDPISEHNRLYWYRQTLGQGPEFLTYFQNEAQLEKSRLLSDRFSAERPKGSFSTLEIQRTEQGDSAMYLCASSSEEGFYGYTFGSGTRLTVV.